These 7 T cell receptor beta chains came from one sample sequenced in a study of blood T cell repertoires in COVID-19. Here immunoSEQ multiplex PCR was the method, and the copy in TCRdb shows in-frame clones only, minus some. The sample contains 130,000 to 150,000 clones, around 86% of which appear only once. Sequenced: peripheral blood. The receptors stem from a man between 50 and 59 years old who had recovered from COVID-19.

This chain links TRBV6-5 with TRBJ2-7; TRBD1 might be the D (5 bases). V shed 0 bases and J shed 6 bases, with 9 bases lying between them. From germline, CDR1 is MNHEY and CDR2 SVGAGI. CDR3 length: 13 residues. The CDR3 nucleotides read TGTGCCAGCAGTTACTCGAAAGGGGTCGAGCAGTACTTC. It codes for CASSYSKGVEQYF.

DNA of the CDR3: TGTGCCAGCAGTTCCTCGCGACAGGGACAAGAGACCCAGTACTTC. Amino acid sequence: CASSSSRQGQETQYF. The rearrangement uses TRBV11-2 and TRBJ2-5; 7 nucleotides align to TRBD1. V lost 6 bases, J lost 2 bases, and 9 bases stayed unmatched. Germline assignment: CDR1 SGHAT and CDR2 FQNNGV. This CDR3 contains 15 residues. Full variable domain (missing parts from reference TRBV11-2 and TRBJ2-5): EAGVAQSPRYKIIEKRQSVAFWCNPISGHATLYWYQQILGQGPKLLIQFQNNGVVDDSQLPKDRFSAERLKGVDSTLKIQPAKLEDSAVYLCASSSSRQGQETQYFGPGTRLLVL.

The CDR3 protein is CASRGPVAETQYF. The CDR3 DNA reads as TGTGCCAGCCGGGGTCCCGTCGCGGAGACCCAGTACTTC. The V call is TRBV7-9, the J call TRBJ2-5; TRBD2 is a possible D gene (5 bases). The CDR3 loop spans 13 amino acids. Trimming removed 8 bases from V and 5 bases from J, with 15 bases in between. Looked up from germline, CDR1 is SEHNR and CDR2 is FQNEAQ (reference sequence).

CDR3 sequence reads: CASSDYHAGSPLHF. Here the CDR3 DNA reads TGTGCCAGCAGTGATTATCACGCGGGTTCACCCCTCCACTTT. This chain joins TRBV25-1 and TRBJ1-6; D is ambiguous. Looked up from germline, CDR1 is MGHDK and CDR2 is SYGVNS. V dropped 3 bases and J dropped 9 bases, with 12 bases sitting between them. The CDR3 totals 14 residues.

The V call is TRBV25-1, the J call TRBJ1-2; D ambiguous. The CDR3 has 15 residues. Germline assignment: CDR1 MGHDK and CDR2 SYGVNS. V lost 0 bases, J lost 2 bases, and 10 bases lay in between. CDR3 sequence: CASSEYTGGNYGYTF. The CDR3 coding sequence is TGTGCCAGCAGTGAATATACGGGAGGGAACTATGGCTACACCTTC.

V usage is TRBV5-1 and J usage is TRBJ2-3; possibly TRBD2 for D (6 bases). The V end lost 4 bases, the J end lost 2 bases, and 11 bases lay between the germline ends. This CDR3 is 14 amino acids long. Germline CDR1 is SGHRS and CDR2 is YFSETQ. The CDR3 DNA sequence: TGCGCCAGCAGCGTGGGACTGACCACAGATACGCAGTATTTT. Translated, it gives CASSVGLTTDTQYF.

V is TRBV27 and J is TRBJ1-2; the D gene is possibly TRBD1 (5 bases). The CDR3 runs 15 residues. Germline values: CDR1 MNHEY, CDR2 SMNVEV (reference sequence). Trimming pared 5 bases from V and 3 bases from J, leaving 16 bases between. The CDR3 protein is CASSRSGMLDYGYTF. The CDR3 region has the DNA TGTGCCAGCAGTCGATCAGGGATGCTAGACTATGGCTACACCTTC.